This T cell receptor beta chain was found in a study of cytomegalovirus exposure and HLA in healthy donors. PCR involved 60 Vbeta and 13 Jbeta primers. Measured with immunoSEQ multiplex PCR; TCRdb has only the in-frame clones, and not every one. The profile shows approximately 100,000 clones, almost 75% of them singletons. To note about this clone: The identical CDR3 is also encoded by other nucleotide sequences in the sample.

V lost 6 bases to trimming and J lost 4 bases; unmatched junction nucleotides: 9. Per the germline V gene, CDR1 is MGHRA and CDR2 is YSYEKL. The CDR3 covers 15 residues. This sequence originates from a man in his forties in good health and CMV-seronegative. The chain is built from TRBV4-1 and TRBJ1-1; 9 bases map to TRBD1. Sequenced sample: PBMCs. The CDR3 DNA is TGCGCCAGCAGTCGAAGGACAGGGGAACCCACTGAAGCTTTCTTT. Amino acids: CASSRRTGEPTEAFF.